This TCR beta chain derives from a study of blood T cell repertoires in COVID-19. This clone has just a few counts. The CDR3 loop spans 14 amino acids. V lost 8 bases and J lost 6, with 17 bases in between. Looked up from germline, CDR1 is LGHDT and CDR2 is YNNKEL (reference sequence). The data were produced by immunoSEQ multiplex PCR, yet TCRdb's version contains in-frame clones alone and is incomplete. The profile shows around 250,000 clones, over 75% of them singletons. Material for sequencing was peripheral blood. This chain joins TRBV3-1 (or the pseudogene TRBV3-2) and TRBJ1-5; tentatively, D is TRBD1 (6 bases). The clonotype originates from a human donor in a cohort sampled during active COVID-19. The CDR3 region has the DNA TGTGCCAGCGGAGACCCGGGCAGGGGTCAGCCCCAGCATTTT. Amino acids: CASGDPGRGQPQHF.